These 22 T cell receptor beta chains were sequenced from one sample in a study of blood T cell repertoires in COVID-19. The table came from immunoSEQ multiplex PCR; TCRdb's copy has only in-frame clones and leaves some out. The table has fewer than 350,000 clones, 70% to 90% seen once; the top ten hold over 2%. The sample taken for sequencing was PBMCs or T cells enriched from blood (not recorded which). The origin of the receptors is a man aged 25-45 years who had recovered from COVID-19.

The V call is TRBV29-1, the J call TRBJ1-1; 7 bases are shared with TRBD1. CDR3 size: 13 residues. Trimming removed 7 bases from V and 4 bases from J; junction bases left unmatched: 9. Germline V gives CDR1 SQVTM, CDR2 ANQGSEA. CDR3 coding DNA: TGCAGCGCTGCGACAGGGTACGGCACTGAAGCTTTCTTT. Translation gives CSAATGYGTEAFF.

The chain carries TRBV2 and TRBJ1-2, with D perhaps TRBD1 (5 bases). V was clipped by 9 bases and J by 2 bases, with 19 bases between them. Germline-derived CDR1 and CDR2 are SNHLY and FYNNEI. The CDR3 sequence is 15 residues long. The CDR3 loop reads CASTVRGVGNYGYTF. The CDR3 region has the DNA TGTGCCAGTACCGTTCGGGGGGTAGGAAACTATGGCTACACCTTC.

The CDR3 protein is CASSRGGKMNTEAFF. DNA of the CDR3: TGTGCCAGCAGCCGGGGAGGAAAAATGAACACTGAAGCTTTCTTT. The V gene is TRBV7-2, the J gene TRBJ1-1; no definite D call. The V end was cut by 5 bases, the J end by 0 bases, with 13 bases between. Germline CDR1 SGHTA, CDR2 FQGNSA. The CDR3 spans 15 residues.

This chain joins TRBV5-8 and TRBJ1-2; D remains unclear. V lost 4 bases to trimming and J lost 7 bases, with 23 bases between them. CDR3 size: 16 residues. The V gene's germline CDR1 is SGHTS and CDR2 YDEGEE. CDR3 nucleotides: TGTGCCAGCAGCCGGGAGAGCAGGCATTATCCATCTGGCTACACCTTC. Encoded protein: CASSRESRHYPSGYTF.

The chain has TRBV19 and TRBJ2-3; 10 nucleotides align to TRBD2. CDR3 length: 15 amino acids. Per germline, CDR1 LNHDA and CDR2 SQIVND (reference sequence). Trimming at V came to 5 bases and at J to 2 bases, leaving 4 bases not matched to a gene. The CDR3 is CASSFSGGATDTQYF. The CDR3 coding sequence is TGTGCCAGTAGTTTCAGCGGGGGGGCCACAGATACGCAGTATTTT.

The genes are TRBV3-1 (or the pseudogene TRBV3-2) and TRBJ1-1; 10 bases map to TRBD1. This CDR3 has 15 residues. CDR1 and CDR2 (germline): LGHDT, YNNKEL (reference sequence). V shed 1 base, J shed 8 bases, and the junction held 7 bases outside the gene matches. This chain's CDR3 is CASSQVVGQGREAFF. The DNA of the CDR3 is TGTGCCAGCAGCCAAGTCGTGGGACAGGGGCGAGAAGCTTTCTTT.

The J gene is TRBJ1-5, the V gene TRBV7-2, with 7 bases aligning to TRBD1. Losses at the gene ends were 4 bases for V and 5 bases for J; bases not matched to a gene: 5. CDR3 size: 14 residues. Germline values: CDR1 SGHTA, CDR2 FQGNSA. For the CDR3, the DNA is TGTGCCAGCAGCTCGGGACAGATATATCAGCCCCAGCATTTT. Translating it yields CASSSGQIYQPQHF.

The chain carries TRBV25-1 and TRBJ1-1; tentative D call: TRBD1 (5 bases). Trimming left V 1 base short and J 0 bases short, with 12 bases between. This CDR3 region has 16 residues. CDR1 is MGHDK, CDR2 SYGVNS, per germline. CDR3 bases: TGTGCCAGCAGTGAATCTTCTAACAGGATGAACACTGAAGCTTTCTTT. This codes for CASSESSNRMNTEAFF.

The chain employs TRBV7-9 and TRBJ1-1, with a possible D match to TRBD1 (6 bases). There are 17 residues in the CDR3. V lost 5 bases, J lost 1 base, and 20 bases lay in between. Germline lookup yields CDR1 SEHNR and CDR2 FQNEAQ (reference sequence). The CDR3 loop reads CASSTKDRRARNTEAFF. DNA for the CDR3: TGTGCCAGCAGCACTAAGGACAGACGAGCCAGGAACACTGAAGCTTTCTTT. The entire variable domain, with the rest obtained from reference TRBV7-9 and TRBJ1-1, is as follows: DTGVSQNPRHKITKRGQNVTFRCDPISEHNRLYWYRQTLGQGPEFLTYFQNEAQLEKSRLLSDRFSAERPKGSFSTLEIQRTEQGDSAMYLCASSTKDRRARNTEAFFGQGTRLTVV.

The chain joins TRBV12-3 or TRBV12-4 to TRBJ2-4; no clear D gene. The ends were cut back, 3 bases at V and 2 bases at J, with 2 bases in the middle. The CDR3 consists of 12 residues. DNA of the CDR3: TGTGCCAGCAGTTTTACCAAAAACATTCAGTACTTC. Translating it yields CASSFTKNIQYF.

The genes are TRBV7-6 and TRBJ2-2; weak D call: TRBD1 (6 bases). Germline V CDR1 and CDR2: SGHVS, FNYEAQ. The CDR3 is 15 residues long. Trimming left V 3 bases short and J 0 bases short, with 8 bases between. In nucleotides, the CDR3 is TGTGCCAGCAGCTTCCAGGGGACGAACACCGGGGAGCTGTTTTTT. Its protein is CASSFQGTNTGELFF.

The chain has TRBV5-1 and TRBJ2-1; possibly TRBD2 for D (5 bases). Germline assignment: CDR1 SGHRS and CDR2 YFSETQ. This CDR3 is built from 17 residues. V was trimmed by 0 bases and J by 2 bases, leaving 15 bases between them. CDR3 protein: CASSLDLAISTYNEQFF. DNA for the CDR3: TGCGCCAGCAGCTTGGATCTAGCTATTTCCACCTACAATGAGCAGTTCTTC.

The sample holds one count of this clone. The rearrangement links TRBV7-3 to TRBJ2-3; D not certain. The CDR3 runs to 16 residues. Germline lookup yields CDR1 SGHTA and CDR2 FQGTGA. V was trimmed by 5 bases and J by 1 base, leaving 16 bases between them. The CDR3 DNA reads TGTGCCAGCAGCCGAAATGGGCCAGGCGGCACAGATACGCAGTATTTT. Its protein is CASSRNGPGGTDTQYF.

The chain combines TRBV4-2 with TRBJ1-4; D remains ambiguous. There are 15 residues in the CDR3. Germline values: CDR1 LGHNA, CDR2 YNFKEQ. V was pared by 0 bases and J by 0 bases, with 5 bases between. For the CDR3, the DNA is TGTGCCAGCAGCCAAGAACATACAACTAATGAAAAACTGTTTTTT. This gives the protein CASSQEHTTNEKLFF.

This chain links TRBV10-2 with TRBJ2-5; TRBD2 agrees at 11 bases. Germline loops: CDR1 WSHSY, CDR2 SAAADI. V trimming: 4 bases; J trimming: 5 bases; junction bases outside the gene matches: 3. The CDR3 length is 14 residues. The chain's CDR3 is CASSGLAGGETQYF. Written as DNA, the CDR3 is TGCGCCAGCAGTGGTCTAGCGGGGGGTGAGACCCAGTACTTC.

This clone came up once. The chain is built from TRBV18 and TRBJ1-3; 7 nucleotides match TRBD1. Per germline, CDR1 KGHSH and CDR2 LQKENI. This CDR3 is 16 amino acids long. J gave up 0 bases and V 3 bases, and 5 bases lay outside the gene matches. CDR3 in DNA: TGTGCCAGCTCACCGGGACAGAGGAGCTCTGGAAACACCATATATTTT. Its protein is CASSPGQRSSGNTIYF.

This clone appeared once. The chain is built from TRBV4-1 and TRBJ2-4; no reliable D call. V lost 0 bases to trimming and J lost 8 bases, with 5 bases between them. The CDR3 extends over 12 amino acids. Germline V gene data show CDR1 as MGHRA and CDR2 as YSYEKL. As DNA, the CDR3 is TGCGCCAGCAGCCAAGATCCGTACATTCAGTACTTC. It specifies CASSQDPYIQYF.

The chain combines TRBV6-5 with TRBJ2-3, with D tentatively TRBD2 (5 bases). CDR1 and CDR2 (germline): MNHEY, SVGAGI. Trimming left V 6 bases short and J 4 bases short, with 14 bases between. The length of the CDR3 is 14 residues. Written as DNA, the CDR3 is TGTGCCAGCAGCCCAACCCTAGCCCCAGATACGCAGTATTTT. It encodes CASSPTLAPDTQYF.

The CDR3 region has the DNA TGTGCCAGCAGCCAAGAAAGGACAGATAATCAGCCCCAGCATTTT. Residues: CASSQERTDNQPQHF. The chain has TRBV3-1 (or the pseudogene TRBV3-2) and TRBJ1-5, with TRBD1 as a possible D gene (6 bases). Germline V gene lookup returns CDR1 LGHDT and CDR2 YNNKEL (reference sequence). The CDR3 has 15 residues. V was shortened by 0 bases and J by 4 bases, with 10 bases between the two germline ends.

V is TRBV19 and J is TRBJ2-1; the D gene is possibly TRBD2 (5 bases). Germline CDR1 is LNHDA and CDR2 is SQIVND (reference sequence). V was trimmed by 5 bases and J by 7 bases, leaving 9 bases between them. The CDR3 loop spans 12 amino acids. This chain's CDR3 is CASSYGVNEQFF. The CDR3, as DNA: TGTGCCAGTAGTTACGGGGTTAATGAGCAGTTCTTC. Based on the CDR3 plus reference TRBV19 and TRBJ2-1, the full variable domain is DGGITQSPKYLFRKEGQNVTLSCEQNLNHDAMYWYRQDPGQGLRLIYYSQIVNDFQKGDIAEGYSVSREKKESFPLTVTSAQKNPTAFYLCASSYGVNEQFFGPGTRLTVL.

The CDR3 is CASSTDGGYTEAFF. As DNA, the CDR3 is TGTGCCAGCAGTACCGACGGGGGATACACTGAAGCTTTCTTT. The V call is TRBV27, the J call TRBJ1-1; tentative D call: TRBD1 (5 bases). The CDR3 runs 14 residues. V lost 5 bases, J lost 3 bases, and 13 bases lay in between. Germline V gives CDR1 MNHEY, CDR2 SMNVEV (reference sequence).

The chain is built from TRBV9 and TRBJ2-7, with a weak D call TRBD2 (6 bases). Germline V gene data show CDR1 as SGDLS and CDR2 as YYNGEE. The CDR3 spans 15 residues. V gave up 1 base and J gave up 6 bases, with 17 bases separating them. DNA for the CDR3: TGTGCCAGCAGCGTATTTTCCGGAGGGGTTGGCGAGCAGTACTTC. Its translation is CASSVFSGGVGEQYF.